This T cell receptor (beta chain) was profiled in a study of cytomegalovirus exposure and HLA in healthy donors. Worth noting for this clone: Its antigen is not identified.

The length of the CDR3 is 15 residues. V dropped 0 bases and J dropped 6; count of bases not matched to a gene: 3. CDR1 and CDR2 (germline): LGHNA, YNFKEQ. Study-wide results and limits: It has been reported that TCR beta sequences accurately predicted the HLA-A and HLA-B alleles of most subjects.

Both 60 Vbeta primers and 13 Jbeta primers went into the PCR. Clones were read by immunoSEQ multiplex PCR, and TCRdb kept only the in-frame ones, dropping some. The repertoire holds more than 85,000 clones, with more than 70% as singletons. The sequence was collected from a male donor in good health and CMV-seropositive. Sequenced input: PBMCs. The chain has TRBV4-2 and TRBJ1-5; TRBD1 matches at 9 bases. CDR3 DNA: TGTGCCAGCAGCCAAGACCTGACAGGGGGTCAGCCCCAGCATTTT. Translation gives CASSQDLTGGQPQHF.